The 2 T cell receptor beta chains listed next were all sequenced from one sample in a study of human T cells and chemical hapten exposure. Time point reported: patch test 1, 2 weeks after DPC sensitization. Indicated treatment: therapeutic diphenylcyclopropenone sensitization with weekly scalp DPC. Each CDR3 protein gets one entry after TCRdb re-called the RACE reads with MiXCR. The table includes around 120,000 distinct CDR3 sequences, roughly 13% detected once. Specimen: whole blood, collected in connection with sensitization to the hapten diphenylcyclopropenone (DPC). These receptors came from a man between 18 and 35 years old with alopecia areata. Some clones in this sample may be carry-over from other donors' samples.

In this sample, this clonotype turned up a few times. In nucleotides, the CDR3 is TGTGCCAGCTCACCATCACAGAATATCTATGGCTACACCTTC. Amino acid sequence: CASSPSQNIYGYTF. The genes are TRBV18 and TRBJ1-2; unclear D gene. Trimming cost V 2 bases and J 4 bases, with 11 bases left between them. Germline loops: CDR1 KGHSH, CDR2 LQKENI. The length of the CDR3 is 14 residues. Full variable domain (outside the CDR3, taken from reference TRBV18 and TRBJ1-2): NAGVMQNPRHLVRRRGQEARLRCSPMKGHSHVYWYRQLPEEGLKFMVYLQKENIIDESGMPKERFSAEFPKEGPSILRIQQVVRGDSAAYFCASSPSQNIYGYTFGSGTRLTVV.

This clonotype appeared many times. The chain couples TRBV12-3 or TRBV12-4 to TRBJ2-2, with TRBD1 as a possible D gene (6 bases). The ends were cut back, 6 bases at V and 1 base at J, with 9 bases in the middle. The CDR3 is made up of 14 amino acids. The CDR3 DNA reads TGTGCCAGCAGGCCGGACAGGAACACCGGGGAGCTGTTTTTT. Its translation: CASRPDRNTGELFF.